This T cell receptor (beta chain) was found in a study of cytomegalovirus exposure and HLA in healthy donors. Study outcomes and limitations: TCR beta chain V- and J-gene trimming was linked, in a later analysis, to a missense variant in DCLRE1C. As a later analysis revealed, most CMV-associated TCR beta chains appeared HLA-restricted. DRB1 showed the most TCR associations and HLA-C the fewest in a later analysis, as rates varied by HLA locus. The authors considered a cluster of highly shared sequence variants likely to be a sequencing artifact.

Germline V gene data show CDR1 as KGHSH and CDR2 as LQKENI. The CDR3 covers 14 residues. Deletions cut 0 bases from V and 2 bases from J, with 7 bases between. Worth noting for this clone: Its antigen is as yet unknown.

The PCR was carried out with 60 Vbeta primers and 13 Jbeta primers. Sequencing used immunoSEQ multiplex PCR; TCRdb keeps in-frame clones, though not all of them. The sample gives about 160,000 clones, 84% of which show up once; more than 0.35% is in the top ten. This receptor was identified in a boy aged 2 to 9 in good health and CMV-seronegative. The sample taken for sequencing was PBMCs. The chain couples TRBV18 to TRBJ1-2; D gene uncertain. Here the CDR3 reads CASSPPLQNYGYTF. CDR3 nucleotide sequence: TGTGCCAGCTCACCACCATTACAGAACTATGGCTACACCTTC.